This T cell receptor (beta chain) was retrieved from a study of blood T cell repertoires in COVID-19. There are 11 residues in the CDR3. Between the trimmed V and J ends, which lost 7 bases and 5 bases, there was a span of 8 bases. Germline assignment: CDR1 MDHEN and CDR2 SYDVKM. Method: immunoSEQ multiplex PCR; TCRdb's copy keeps in-frame clones and lacks some. The sample includes some 98,000 clones, about 80% seen only once; the top ten take roughly a tenth. The TCR was taken from an older man with acute or convalescent COVID-19. Sample: peripheral blood. V and J are TRBV28 and TRBJ1-2; D is uncertain. CDR3 sequence reads: CASKEGYGYTF. The CDR3 bases are TGTGCCAGCAAGGAGGGTTATGGCTACACCTTC.